This passage covers 32 T cell receptor beta chains from one sample sequenced in a study of cytomegalovirus exposure and HLA in healthy donors. The assay was immunoSEQ multiplex PCR, and TCRdb's table has in-frame clones only and misses some. The data hold roughly 60,000 clones, with about 91% observed a single time. The specimen was PBMCs. The receptors were gathered from a woman aged 18-35 years in good health and CMV-seronegative.

CDR3 protein: CASSFRTSSYEQYF. CDR3 sequence (DNA): TGCGCCAGCAGCTTTCGGACTAGCTCCTACGAGCAGTACTTC. V gene TRBV5-1 combines with J gene TRBJ2-7, with 7 nucleotides matching TRBD2. The CDR3 spans 14 residues. V lost 2 bases, J lost 0 bases, and 2 bases stayed unmatched. Looked up from germline, CDR1 is SGHRS and CDR2 is YFSETQ.

The chain joins TRBV19 to TRBJ1-1; D is unresolved. Germline V lookup: CDR1 LNHDA, CDR2 SQIVND (reference sequence). The CDR3 spans 14 residues. Trimming left V 7 bases short and J 10 bases short, with 22 bases between. CDR3 in DNA: TGTGCCAGTAAGTTAGACGGAAGGTCGAGGGTAGCTTTCTTT. Residues: CASKLDGRSRVAFF.

V and J are TRBV11-3 and TRBJ1-2; 8 bases agree with TRBD1. V dropped 4 bases and J dropped 1; count of bases not matched to a gene: 5. From germline, CDR1 is SGHNT and CDR2 YENEEA. This CDR3 contains 15 residues. Here the CDR3 reads CASSWGQDSNYGYTF. In DNA, the CDR3 is TGTGCCAGCAGCTGGGGACAGGATAGTAACTATGGCTACACCTTC. Drawing the rest from reference TRBV11-3 and TRBJ1-2, the complete variable domain is EAGVVQSPRYKIIEKKQPVAFWCNPISGHNTLYWYLQNLGQGPELLIRYENEEAVDDSQLPKDRFSAERLKGVDSTLKIQPAELGDSAVYLCASSWGQDSNYGYTFGSGTRLTVV.

The chain joins TRBV29-1 to TRBJ2-1; D perhaps matches TRBD2 (6 bases). The CDR3 covers 14 residues. Per the germline V gene, CDR1 is SQVTM and CDR2 is ANQGSEA. Trimming removed 6 bases from V and 1 base from J, with 13 bases in between. CDR3 nucleotides: TGCAGCGTACCCGGGACTGGGTCCTACAATGAGCAGTTCTTC. Amino acids: CSVPGTGSYNEQFF.

This chain joins TRBV11-3 and TRBJ2-3; D gene uncertain. In germline, CDR1 is SGHNT, CDR2 YENEEA. This CDR3 spans 14 amino acids. Trimming shortened V by 5 bases and J by 1 base, and 10 bases separated the two germline ends. This CDR3 is CASSPEWGTDTQYF. The CDR3 DNA follows: TGTGCCAGCAGCCCGGAGTGGGGCACAGATACGCAGTATTTT.

This clone has only a few counts. This chain uses TRBV4-2 with TRBJ2-7; D is possibly TRBD2 (6 bases). Germline V gives CDR1 LGHNA, CDR2 YNFKEQ. There are 12 residues in the CDR3. The V gene lost 4 bases and the J gene lost 6 bases, with 10 bases spanning the gap. DNA for the CDR3: TGTGCCAGCAGCCGGGCGGGATTCGAGCAGTACTTC. This translates into CASSRAGFEQYF.

CDR3 amino acids: CASSSRTGNSYEQYF. CDR3 coding DNA: TGCGCCAGCAGTTCAAGAACAGGGAACTCCTACGAGCAGTACTTC. The chain uses TRBV10-1 and TRBJ2-7; tentatively, D is TRBD1 (6 bases). V was cut by 5 bases and J by 0 bases, with 14 bases left in between. The length of the CDR3 is 15 residues. Looked up from germline, CDR1 is WNHNN and CDR2 is SYGVQD (reference sequence).

V is TRBV2 and J is TRBJ1-2; a weak D match, TRBD1 (5 bases). Germline assignment: CDR1 SNHLY and CDR2 FYNNEI. The CDR3 loop spans 14 amino acids. The V gene lost 0 bases and the J gene lost 2 bases, with 7 bases spanning the gap. The CDR3 DNA is TGTGCCAGCAGTGAAGCGGCAGGGAACTATGGCTACACCTTC. Translation gives CASSEAAGNYGYTF. The whole variable domain, remainder taken from reference TRBV2 and TRBJ1-2, is EPEVTQTPSHQVTQMGQEVILRCVPISNHLYFYWYRQILGQKVEFLVSFYNNEISEKSEIFDDQFSVERPDGSNFTLKIRSTKLEDSAMYFCASSEAAGNYGYTFGSGTRLTVV.

This chain connects TRBV5-1 to TRBJ1-1; 9 nucleotides align to TRBD1. This CDR3 has 15 residues. Germline CDR1 reads SGHRS; CDR2 reads YFSETQ. The junction had 7 bases not matched to a gene; V was cut back by 4 bases and J by 3 bases. The DNA of the CDR3 is TGCGCCAGCAGCGCCGGGACAGGGCGAGACACTGAAGCTTTCTTT. Protein: CASSAGTGRDTEAFF.

This chain links TRBV6-5 with TRBJ2-3, with 12 bases identical to TRBD2. This CDR3 comprises 15 residues. Germline V gene lookup returns CDR1 MNHEY and CDR2 SVGAGI. V trimming: 6 bases; J trimming: 6 bases; junction bases outside the gene matches: 7. The CDR3, as DNA: TGTGCCAGCAGCACCGGCCTAGCGGGAGGGGATACGCAGTATTTT. This encodes CASSTGLAGGDTQYF.

CDR3 loop: CASSPKLAGGRYNEQFF. The DNA of the CDR3 is TGTGCCAGCTCACCAAAACTAGCGGGAGGACGGTACAATGAGCAGTTCTTC. The chain recombines TRBV18 with TRBJ2-1; 12 nucleotides align to TRBD2. Germline V lookup: CDR1 KGHSH, CDR2 LQKENI. J lost 4 bases, V lost 2 bases, and 6 bases had no gene match. This CDR3 comprises 17 residues. The full variable domain, rest sourced from reference TRBV18 and TRBJ2-1, is NAGVMQNPRHLVRRRGQEARLRCSPMKGHSHVYWYRQLPEEGLKFMVYLQKENIIDESGMPKERFSAEFPKEGPSILRIQQVVRGDSAAYFCASSPKLAGGRYNEQFFGPGTRLTVL.

This rearrangement joins TRBV5-1 to TRBJ2-2, with TRBD1 identical over 9 bases. CDR1 is SGHRS and CDR2 is YFSETQ in the germline V gene. J was trimmed by 2 bases and V by 0 bases; bases with no gene match: 5. The length of the CDR3 is 17 residues. CDR3 bases: TGCGCCAGCAGCTTGGCCGGGACAGGGATAAACACCGGGGAGCTGTTTTTT. This codes for CASSLAGTGINTGELFF.

This clone appeared once. V gene TRBV5-4 combines with J gene TRBJ2-7; D might be TRBD2 (7 bases). Between the trimmed V and J ends, which lost 2 bases and 6 bases, there was a span of 15 bases. The CDR3 covers 14 residues. Germline loops: CDR1 SGHNT, CDR2 YYREEE (reference sequence). In nucleotides, the CDR3 is TGTGCCAGCAGCTTCGGGGGCGGGGGAAGCGAGCAGTACTTC. This codes for CASSFGGGGSEQYF.

The chain combines TRBV5-1 with TRBJ2-3; 13 bases are shared with TRBD2. In germline, CDR1 is SGHRS, CDR2 YFSETQ. The CDR3 covers 18 residues. The ends lost 4 bases at V and 1 base at J; junction bases unmatched: 9. The CDR3 region has the DNA TGCGCCAGCAGCCCAGGGACTAGCGGGATTGGGGGCACAGATACGCAGTATTTT. Amino acid sequence: CASSPGTSGIGGTDTQYF.

The chain carries TRBV6-1 and TRBJ2-7; 7 bases line up with TRBD2. CDR1 is MNHNS, CDR2 SASEGT, per germline. The V gene end was trimmed by 3 bases and the J gene end by 1 base; junction bases not matched to a gene: 6. The CDR3 runs to 15 residues. The CDR3 nucleotides read TGTGCCAGCAGTGAGGGCGGGAGTCCATCCTACGAGCAGTACTTC. Translating gives CASSEGGSPSYEQYF.

This clone appeared a single time. Here the CDR3 reads CASSLDPGRTSGRLGDTQYF. CDR3 nucleotides: TGTGCCAGCAGTTTAGATCCGGGTAGGACTAGCGGGAGGTTAGGAGATACGCAGTATTTT. V usage is TRBV27 and J usage is TRBJ2-3; the match to TRBD2 covers 14 bases. V shed 2 bases, J shed 5 bases, and the junction held 15 bases outside the gene matches. From germline, CDR1 is MNHEY and CDR2 SMNVEV (reference sequence). This CDR3 comprises 20 residues.

The chain links TRBV9 to TRBJ1-5; no reliable D call. Germline V gene data show CDR1 as SGDLS and CDR2 as YYNGEE. CDR3 length: 13 residues. The V and J ends lost 6 bases and 4 bases respectively, with 11 bases between them. CDR3 nucleotides: TGTGCCAGCACCCTACTCCTTAATCAGCCCCAGCATTTT. Residues: CASTLLLNQPQHF. Looking up the rest from reference TRBV9 and TRBJ1-5 gives the full variable domain: DSGVTQTPKHLITATGQRVTLRCSPRSGDLSVYWYQQSLDQGLQFLIQYYNGEERAKGNILERFSAQQFPDLHSELNLSSLELGDSALYFCASTLLLNQPQHFGDGTRLSIL.

The chain joins TRBV6-1 to TRBJ1-1, with TRBD1 matching over 11 bases. The V gene end was trimmed by 2 bases and the J gene end by 8 bases; junction bases not matched to a gene: 4. Germline assignment: CDR1 MNHNS and CDR2 SASEGT. The CDR3 spans 14 residues. For the CDR3, the DNA is TGTGCCAGCAGTGAAAGCTGGGACAGGGGGGAAGCTTTCTTT. Translated, it gives CASSESWDRGEAFF.

This CDR3 reads CASLQSADTEAFF. Here the CDR3 DNA reads TGTGCCAGTTTGCAGAGCGCGGACACTGAAGCTTTCTTT. The chain has TRBV7-9 and TRBJ1-1, with no clear D. V lost 9 bases, J lost 3 bases, and 14 bases lay in between. CDR3 length: 13 amino acids. Germline V gene data show CDR1 as SEHNR and CDR2 as FQNEAQ (reference sequence).

V gene TRBV11-2 combines with J gene TRBJ1-2, with a tentative D call TRBD1 (6 bases). Trimming stripped 4 bases from V and 1 base from J, with 22 bases between. This CDR3 is 18 amino acids long. Per the germline V gene, CDR1 is SGHAT and CDR2 is FQNNGV. The CDR3: CASSSRGAPRGDNYGYTF. CDR3 in DNA: TGTGCCAGCAGCTCTCGGGGGGCACCGAGGGGGGATAACTATGGCTACACCTTC.

The chain couples TRBV27 to TRBJ2-1; 7 positions agree with TRBD2. V dropped 10 bases and J dropped 4; count of bases not matched to a gene: 13. CDR1 is MNHEY and CDR2 is SMNVEV in the germline V gene (reference sequence). The CDR3 has 15 amino acids. DNA for the CDR3: TGTGCCACCCAGCCGAGCGGGACGTTGTACAATGAGCAGTTCTTC. Protein product: CATQPSGTLYNEQFF.

The CDR3 DNA reads TGTGCCAGCTCACCAACTCACAGCACCTTCTCTGGAAACACCATATATTTT. Translated, it gives CASSPTHSTFSGNTIYF. This rearrangement joins TRBV18 to TRBJ1-3; D is ambiguous. Germline V CDR1 and CDR2: KGHSH, LQKENI. CDR3 length equals 17 residues. V dropped 2 bases and J dropped 0 bases, with 14 bases sitting between them. The full variable domain, completed using reference TRBV18 and TRBJ1-3, is NAGVMQNPRHLVRRRGQEARLRCSPMKGHSHVYWYRQLPEEGLKFMVYLQKENIIDESGMPKERFSAEFPKEGPSILRIQQVVRGDSAAYFCASSPTHSTFSGNTIYFGEGSWLTVV.

This clone was recorded once. The sample holds other DNA sequences that translate to the same CDR3. J is TRBJ1-1 and V is TRBV9; D is ambiguous. CDR3 length: 14 amino acids. Trimming removed 0 bases from V and 1 base from J, with 7 bases in between. In germline, CDR1 is SGDLS, CDR2 YYNGEE. CDR3 in amino acids: CASSVEPGNTEAFF. Written as DNA, the CDR3 is TGTGCCAGCAGCGTAGAGCCCGGGAACACTGAAGCTTTCTTT.

CDR3 bases: TGTGCCAGCAGCCCAGAGAGGGTGGGCACTGAAGCTTTCTTT. It encodes CASSPERVGTEAFF. V usage is TRBV7-8 and J usage is TRBJ1-1, with D unresolved. This CDR3 has 14 residues. The V gene lost 5 bases and the J gene lost 4 bases, with 14 bases spanning the gap. CDR1 and CDR2 (germline): SGHVS, FQNEAQ.

This clone showed up just once. The chain carries TRBV6-1 and TRBJ1-2; 7 bases are shared with TRBD1. CDR3 length: 13 amino acids. Per germline, CDR1 MNHNS and CDR2 SASEGT. The trim removed 0 bases at V and 6 bases at J, leaving 1 base unmatched. CDR3 sequence (DNA): TGTGCCAGCAGTGAAGCGCAGGGGGATGGCTACACCTTC. Encoded protein: CASSEAQGDGYTF.

Regarding this clone: Additional DNA sequences in this sample encode the identical CDR3. V gene TRBV19 combines with J gene TRBJ2-7, with a weak D call TRBD2 (5 bases). The CDR3 is 13 residues long. CDR1 LNHDA and CDR2 SQIVND come from the germline V gene (reference sequence). The germline V and J ends were trimmed by 5 bases and 0 bases, with 8 bases remaining between them. The CDR3 DNA follows: TGTGCCAGTAGTCTCCGGGACTCCTACGAGCAGTACTTC. Protein sequence: CASSLRDSYEQYF.

This clone occurred once. The chain carries TRBV15 and TRBJ2-2; 9 bases line up with TRBD2. From germline, CDR1 is LNHNV and CDR2 YYDKDF (reference sequence). The CDR3 loop spans 16 amino acids. Losses at the gene ends were 0 bases for V and 9 bases for J; bases not matched to a gene: 8. CDR3 coding DNA: TGTGCCACCAGCAGAGATTCTCTAGCGGGATTGCGGGAGCTGTTTTTT. This encodes CATSRDSLAGLRELFF.

The chain joins TRBV29-1 to TRBJ2-5; D may be TRBD1 (6 bases). V lost 3 bases to trimming and J lost 5 bases, with 13 bases between them. The CDR3 sequence is 13 residues long. CDR1 SQVTM and CDR2 ANQGSEA come from the germline V gene. CDR3 sequence reads: CSVEGARRETQYF. The DNA for the CDR3 is TGCAGCGTTGAGGGGGCCAGGAGGGAGACCCAGTACTTC. The whole variable domain, filled in from reference TRBV29-1 and TRBJ2-5, reads SAVISQKPSRDICQRGTSLTIQCQVDSQVTMMFWYRQQPGQSLTLIATANQGSEATYESGFVIDKFPISRPNLTFSTLTVSNMSPEDSSIYLCSVEGARRETQYFGPGTRLLVL.

The sample holds one count of this clone. The chain employs TRBV6-5 and TRBJ2-2; D might be TRBD1 (6 bases). V lost 9 bases and J lost 5, with 19 bases in between. The V gene's germline CDR1 is MNHEY and CDR2 SVGAGI. The length of the CDR3 is 15 residues. The CDR3 coding sequence is TGTGCCAGTAGCCCCGGACAGTCATGGACCGGGGAGCTGTTTTTT. Translated: CASSPGQSWTGELFF.

The rearrangement joins TRBV5-1 to TRBJ2-1; unclear D gene. The CDR3 totals 17 residues. Germline values: CDR1 SGHRS, CDR2 YFSETQ. Deletions cut 0 bases from V and 0 bases from J, with 13 bases between. In DNA, the CDR3 is TGCGCCAGCAGCTTGGTTGTACTGCGGAGCTCCTACAATGAGCAGTTCTTC. Translating it yields CASSLVVLRSSYNEQFF. Full variable domain (remainder filled in from reference TRBV5-1 and TRBJ2-1): KAGVTQTPRYLIKTRGQQVTLSCSPISGHRSVSWYQQTPGQGLQFLFEYFSETQRNKGNFPGRFSGRQFSNSRSEMNVSTLELGDSALYLCASSLVVLRSSYNEQFFGPGTRLTVL.

The chain joins TRBV7-9 to TRBJ2-3; 7 bases fit TRBD1. CDR3 length equals 16 residues. With 6 bases clipped from V and 2 bases from J, the junction kept 11 bases outside the gene matches. Germline-derived CDR1 and CDR2 are SEHNR and FQNEAQ (reference sequence). The CDR3 DNA reads TGTGCCAGCAGTTCCACCGACAGGGTGGTCACAGATACGCAGTATTTT. Protein: CASSSTDRVVTDTQYF.

For this clone: This sample includes further DNA sequences coding for the same CDR3. The V call is TRBV5-1, the J call TRBJ2-7; the D gene is possibly TRBD2 (5 bases). Germline CDR1 reads SGHRS; CDR2 reads YFSETQ. The CDR3 sequence is 12 residues long. Trimming shortened V by 1 base and J by 4 bases, and 6 bases separated the two germline ends. The CDR3, as DNA: TGCGCCAGCAGCTTGAGCGGATACGAGCAGTACTTC. Residues: CASSLSGYEQYF.